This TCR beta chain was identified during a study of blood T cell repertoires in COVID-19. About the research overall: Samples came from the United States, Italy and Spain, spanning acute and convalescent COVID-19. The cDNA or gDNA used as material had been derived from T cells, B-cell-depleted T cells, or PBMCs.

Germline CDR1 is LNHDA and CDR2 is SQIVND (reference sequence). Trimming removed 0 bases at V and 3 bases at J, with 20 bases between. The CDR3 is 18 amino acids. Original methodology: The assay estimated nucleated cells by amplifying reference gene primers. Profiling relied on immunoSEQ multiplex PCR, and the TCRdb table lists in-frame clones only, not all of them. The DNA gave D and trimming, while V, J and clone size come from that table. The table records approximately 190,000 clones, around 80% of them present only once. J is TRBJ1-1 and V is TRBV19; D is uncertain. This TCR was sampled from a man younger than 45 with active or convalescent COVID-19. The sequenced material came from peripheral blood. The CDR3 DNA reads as TGTGCCAGTAGTATAGATGTGAGGGCAGGTGGGCCCGACACTGAAGCTTTCTTT. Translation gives CASSIDVRAGGPDTEAFF.